These 32 T cell receptor beta chains originate from one sample sequenced in a study of CD8+ T cells in alopecia areata. Isolated RNA was reverse transcribed into cDNA used as the sequencing template. Method: immunoSEQ multiplex PCR; TCRdb's copy keeps in-frame clones and lacks some. The sample lists 150,000 to 250,000 clones; around 56% were seen once. Treatment indicated: oral pan-JAK inhibitor, 5-10 mg twice daily. Sequencing was performed on CD4+ T cells sorted from blood, taken at week 4, from a patient treated with tofacitinib. These receptors were taken from a human donor with alopecia areata.

The chain is built from TRBV30 and TRBJ1-2; D is ambiguous. Germline CDR1 and CDR2: GTSNPN and SVGIG (reference sequence). Trimming took 5 bases from V and 3 from J, leaving 7 bases between them. This CDR3 spans 11 amino acids. In DNA form, the CDR3 reads TGTGCCTGGGGCAGCTACTATGGCTACACCTTC. Encoded protein: CAWGSYYGYTF.

This chain links TRBV30 with TRBJ2-1, with unresolved D. Germline CDR1 and CDR2: GTSNPN and SVGIG (reference sequence). V lost 2 bases, J lost 5 bases, and 4 bases lay in between. The CDR3 contains 11 residues. CDR3 sequence reads: CAWSQNNEQFF. The CDR3 bases are TGTGCCTGGAGTCAAAACAATGAGCAGTTCTTC. Combining the CDR3 with reference TRBV30 and TRBJ2-1 gives the whole variable domain SQTIHQWPATLVQPVGSPLSLECTVEGTSNPNLYWYRQAAGRGLQLLFYSVGIGQISSEVPQNLSASRPQDRQFILSSKKLLLSDSGFYLCAWSQNNEQFFGPGTRLTVL.

This clone was seen a few times. This sample includes further DNA sequences coding for the same CDR3. This rearrangement joins TRBV2 to TRBJ2-5; D not certain. The V gene lost 4 bases and the J gene lost 5 bases, with 5 bases spanning the gap. The CDR3 contains 11 residues. CDR1 and CDR2 (germline): SNHLY, FYNNEI. CDR3 bases: TGTGCCAGCAGTGTTGGGGAGACCCAGTACTTC. It translates to CASSVGETQYF.

This clone appeared once. Other DNA sequences from this sample encode an identical CDR3 as well. The V call is TRBV30, the J call TRBJ1-1; D gene ambiguous. The CDR3 runs to 13 residues. The V end was cut by 0 bases, the J end by 1 base, with 6 bases between. Germline V CDR1 and CDR2: GTSNPN, SVGIG (reference sequence). The CDR3 coding sequence is TGTGCCTGGAGTGTAAGTGAGAACACTGAAGCTTTCTTT. The encoded protein is CAWSVSENTEAFF. Combining the CDR3 with reference TRBV30 and TRBJ1-1 gives the whole variable domain SQTIHQWPATLVQPVGSPLSLECTVEGTSNPNLYWYRQAAGRGLQLLFYSVGIGQISSEVPQNLSASRPQDRQFILSSKKLLLSDSGFYLCAWSVSENTEAFFGQGTRLTVV.

This rearrangement joins TRBV5-1 to TRBJ2-3, with 7 positions matching TRBD2. The V gene's germline CDR1 is SGHRS and CDR2 YFSETQ. This CDR3 contains 16 residues. J lost 1 base, V lost 4 bases, and 9 bases had no gene match. CDR3 region: CASSLSGAEGTDTQYF. For the CDR3, the DNA is TGCGCCAGCAGCCTCAGCGGGGCCGAGGGCACAGATACGCAGTATTTT.

V gene TRBV6-6 combines with J gene TRBJ1-5; TRBD1 is a possible D gene (5 bases). V lost 2 bases to trimming and J lost 5 bases, with 10 bases between them. The CDR3 runs 14 residues. Germline V lookup: CDR1 MNHNY, CDR2 SVGAGI (reference sequence). CDR3 residues: CASSYDQGYQPQHF. The CDR3 DNA reads as TGTGCCAGCAGTTACGATCAGGGTTATCAGCCCCAGCATTTT.

The genes are TRBV4-1 and TRBJ1-2; maybe TRBD1 (6 bases). Germline assignment: CDR1 MGHRA and CDR2 YSYEKL. This CDR3 comprises 16 residues. Trimming stripped 2 bases from V and 1 base from J, with 14 bases between. CDR3 coding DNA: TGCGCCAGCAGCCAACCTACAGGGAGTGGTAACTATGGCTACACCTTC. Its protein product is CASSQPTGSGNYGYTF.

This chain joins TRBV2 and TRBJ2-6, with 12 bases identical to TRBD1. Trimming took 6 bases from V and 3 from J; bases not matched to a gene: 6. Germline V gene data show CDR1 as SNHLY and CDR2 as FYNNEI. The CDR3 covers 17 residues. The CDR3 DNA is TGTGCCAGCAGAGGGACAGGGGGCGCATTTGGGGCCAACGTCCTGACTTTC. It encodes CASRGTGGAFGANVLTF.

This clone was counted between two and nine times. The V and J genes are TRBV6-5 and TRBJ1-2; 7 nucleotides align to TRBD1. The CDR3 is made up of 14 amino acids. Germline CDR1 and CDR2: MNHEY and SVGAGI. The junction had 8 bases not matched to a gene; V was cut back by 6 bases and J by 4 bases. The CDR3 loop is CASSRTTGLYGYTF. The CDR3 bases are TGTGCCAGCAGCCGCACGACAGGGCTCTATGGCTACACCTTC.

A note on this clone: The CDR3 does not end in the conserved phenylalanine or tryptophan, so this is likely a read error. The V and J genes are TRBV2 and TRBJ1-2, with D possibly TRBD1 on 6 matching bases. Deletions cut 6 bases from V and 8 bases from J, with 16 bases between. Germline V lookup: CDR1 SNHLY, CDR2 FYNNEI. The CDR3 has 13 amino acids. The CDR3 is CASSSMRGVGYTS. DNA of the CDR3: TGTGCCAGCAGCTCCATGAGGGGGGTGGGCTACACCTCC.

As regards this clone: Sequence at one end of the junction differs from germline and may be a read error. The chain employs TRBV7-9 and TRBJ2-5; 9 nucleotides line up with TRBD1. CDR3 size: 19 residues. Germline loops: CDR1 SEHNR, CDR2 FQNEAQ (reference sequence). CDR3 sequence: CASTLPGQGGIGGQETQYF. CDR3 DNA: TGTGCCAGCACCTTACCGGGACAGGGAGGCATCGGGGGTCAAGAGACCCAGTACTTC.

The chain links TRBV25-1 to TRBJ2-1; D gene ambiguous. Trimming took off 1 base at V and 3 bases at J, with 10 bases between the two ends. The CDR3 is 15 residues long. From germline, CDR1 is MGHDK and CDR2 SYGVNS. The CDR3: CASSELELIYNEQFF. The CDR3 coding sequence is TGTGCCAGCAGTGAATTGGAACTCATCTACAATGAGCAGTTCTTC.

Concerning this clone itself: The sample holds other DNA sequences that translate to the same CDR3. The chain uses TRBV6-5 and TRBJ2-7; TRBD1 matches at 9 bases. CDR1 and CDR2 from the germline V gene are MNHEY and SVGAGI. There are 14 residues in the CDR3. V gave up 5 bases and J gave up 0 bases; unmatched junction bases: 2. The CDR3 bases are TGTGCCAGCAGTCGGGACAGGGTCTCCTACGAGCAGTACTTC. Its protein is CASSRDRVSYEQYF.

This chain uses TRBV27 with TRBJ2-7, with no clear D. V was shortened by 6 bases and J by 0 bases, with 12 bases between the two germline ends. Germline V CDR1 and CDR2: MNHEY, SMNVEV (reference sequence). This CDR3 has 14 residues. The CDR3 spells CASRALLSSYEQYF. CDR3 DNA sequence: TGTGCCAGCAGGGCCTTGCTTTCCTCCTACGAGCAGTACTTC.

The table lists this clone with a few counts. The V call is TRBV4-1, the J call TRBJ2-5; 9 nucleotides line up with TRBD2. The V gene end was trimmed by 0 bases and the J gene end by 1 base; junction bases not matched to a gene: 9. The CDR3 contains 18 residues. Germline-derived CDR1 and CDR2 are MGHRA and YSYEKL. CDR3 DNA: TGCGCCAGCAGCCAAGAAGTTGCCAGCGGGGGGCCCCAAGAGACCCAGTACTTC. This gives the protein CASSQEVASGGPQETQYF.

This chain joins TRBV6-1 and TRBJ1-1; 8 positions match TRBD1. V lost 5 bases and J lost 6; bases outside the gene matches: 8. CDR1 and CDR2 from the germline V gene are MNHNS and SASEGT. CDR3 length equals 14 residues. The CDR3 reads CASSTRTGLAEAFF. The CDR3 DNA sequence: TGTGCCAGCAGTACCAGGACAGGGCTCGCTGAAGCTTTCTTT.

In its sample, this clone was seen a few times. The chain couples TRBV4-1 to TRBJ2-2; the match to TRBD2 covers 8 bases. Germline trimming cut 7 bases from V and 4 bases from J; bases unmatched to any gene: 14. This CDR3 comprises 17 residues. Germline CDR1 MGHRA, CDR2 YSYEKL. Here the CDR3 DNA reads TGCGCCAGCACCCCCTTATCGGGCGGGGGGTTCACCGGGGAGCTGTTTTTT. Residues: CASTPLSGGGFTGELFF.

The chain carries TRBV5-4 and TRBJ2-5, with D perhaps assigned TRBD1 or TRBD2 (7 bases each). Trimming stripped 0 bases from V and 4 bases from J, with 13 bases between. CDR3 length: 15 amino acids. CDR1 SGHNT and CDR2 YYREEE come from the germline V gene (reference sequence). The CDR3 DNA reads TGTGCCAGCAGCTTGGTGTTCAGGGGGGGAGAGACCCAGTACTTC. Its translation: CASSLVFRGGETQYF. Using reference TRBV5-4 and TRBJ2-5 for the parts outside the CDR3, the full variable domain is ETGVTQSPTHLIKTRGQQVTLRCSSQSGHNTVSWYQQALGQGPQFIFQYYREEENGRGNFPPRFSGLQFPNYSSELNVNALELDDSALYLCASSLVFRGGETQYFGPGTRLLVL.

The J gene is TRBJ1-5, the V gene TRBV2; tentative D call: TRBD1 (5 bases). The V gene's germline CDR1 is SNHLY and CDR2 FYNNEI. This CDR3 is built from 13 residues. The ends were cut back, 4 bases at V and 8 bases at J, with 12 bases in the middle. CDR3 DNA sequence: TGTGCCAGCAGTGGCAGGGAGACTGAGCCCCAGCATTTT. Translated: CASSGRETEPQHF.

The chain couples TRBV7-2 to TRBJ2-5; D is possibly TRBD1 (6 bases). Per the germline V gene, CDR1 is SGHTA and CDR2 is FQGNSA. V was pared by 5 bases and J by 2 bases, with 9 bases between. This CDR3 is built from 13 residues. CDR3 loop: CASSRTVQETQYF. CDR3 nucleotides: TGTGCCAGCAGCCGGACAGTACAAGAGACCCAGTACTTC.

As DNA, the CDR3 is TGCGCCAGCAGCCCAGAAGGGTTGAGAGAAAAACTGTTTTTT. Protein sequence: CASSPEGLREKLFF. This sequence joins TRBV5-1 and TRBJ1-4; no definite D call. CDR3 length: 14 residues. Germline V gives CDR1 SGHRS, CDR2 YFSETQ. V lost 4 bases and J lost 8, with 15 bases in between.

The chain carries TRBV5-5 and TRBJ1-6, with D possibly matching TRBD1 (5 bases). The CDR3 is made up of 19 amino acids. Trimming removed 0 bases from V and 5 bases from J, with 21 bases in between. The germline CDR1 and CDR2 sequences are SGHKS and YYEKEE (reference sequence). The CDR3 coding sequence is TGTGCCAGCAGCTTGGAGAGGGGCCCCCCACGTGTTCATAATTCACCCCTCCACTTT. This encodes CASSLERGPPRVHNSPLHF.

A note on this clone: An end of the junction does not agree with germline; a read error may underlie this. This chain's CDR3 is CSVEGPGLAVSEQFF. As DNA, the CDR3 is TGCAGCGTGGAAGGACCGGGACTAGCTGTTAGTGAGCAGTTCTTC. V is TRBV29-1 and J is TRBJ2-1, with 9 bases aligning to TRBD2. Germline V lookup: CDR1 SQVTM, CDR2 ANQGSEA. The CDR3 is 15 residues long.

The V gene is TRBV28, the J gene TRBJ2-7; 8 nucleotides match TRBD1. Germline V gene sequence: CDR1 MDHEN, CDR2 SYDVKM. The CDR3 sequence is 12 residues long. Trimming removed 10 bases from V and 2 bases from J; junction bases left unmatched: 4. CDR3 residues: CATTGGPYEQYF. The CDR3 nucleotides are TGTGCCACTACAGGGGGACCCTACGAGCAGTACTTC.

This clone was found a few times. Other DNA sequences in the same sample also yield this CDR3. The genes are TRBV20-1 and TRBJ2-5; 7 bases are a match to TRBD1. V lost 7 bases and J lost 5; bases outside the gene matches: 4. The CDR3 extends over 11 amino acids. CDR1 is DFQATT and CDR2 is SNEGSKA in the germline V gene (reference sequence). The CDR3 DNA follows: TGCAGTGAGAGACAGGGTGAGACCCAGTACTTC. Protein: CSERQGETQYF.

V and J are TRBV30 and TRBJ1-5; D is uncertain. The V end was cut by 1 base, the J end by 5 bases, with 9 bases between. This CDR3 is 13 amino acids long. Looked up from germline, CDR1 is GTSNPN and CDR2 is SVGIG (reference sequence). This chain's CDR3 is CAWSASPHQPQHF. The CDR3 bases are TGTGCCTGGAGTGCCTCTCCTCATCAGCCCCAGCATTTT.

The chain uses TRBV2 and TRBJ1-5; D gene uncertain. Trimming stripped 6 bases from V and 4 bases from J, with 13 bases between. The CDR3 runs to 14 residues. Germline loops: CDR1 SNHLY, CDR2 FYNNEI. The CDR3 sequence is CASSRGGPNQPQHF. As DNA, the CDR3 is TGTGCCAGCAGCCGCGGAGGGCCGAATCAGCCCCAGCATTTT.

The V gene is TRBV7-2, the J gene TRBJ2-5; 9 bases agree with TRBD2. Germline CDR1 SGHTA, CDR2 FQGNSA. CDR3 size: 17 residues. Trimming removed 1 base from V and 5 bases from J; junction bases left unmatched: 11. The CDR3 reads CASSLEGPAGGPETQYF. CDR3 nucleotide sequence: TGTGCCAGCAGCTTAGAGGGTCCGGCGGGGGGGCCGGAGACCCAGTACTTC.

The chain uses TRBV5-1 and TRBJ1-2, with TRBD1 as a possible D gene (6 bases). The CDR3 extends over 15 amino acids. Germline lookup yields CDR1 SGHRS and CDR2 YFSETQ. V lost 2 bases and J lost 4, with 15 bases in between. The CDR3 reads CASSFATGLSYGYTF. CDR3 bases: TGCGCCAGCAGCTTCGCAACAGGGTTGAGCTATGGCTACACCTTC.

This clone occurred a few times. The J gene is TRBJ2-3, the V gene TRBV30, with 11 bases fitting TRBD2. J was trimmed by 6 bases and V by 2 bases; bases with no gene match: 7. This CDR3 comprises 15 residues. Germline V gene sequence: CDR1 GTSNPN, CDR2 SVGIG (reference sequence). The DNA of the CDR3 is TGTGCCTGGAGTCGGGGTAGCGGGGGGGTTGATACGCAGTATTTT. Amino acids: CAWSRGSGGVDTQYF.

V usage is TRBV7-2 and J usage is TRBJ2-6; no clear D. In germline, CDR1 is SGHTA, CDR2 FQGNSA. The CDR3 length is 16 residues. Deletions cut 0 bases from V and 2 bases from J, with 8 bases between. CDR3 in amino acids: CASSLAGVAGANVLTF. The CDR3 DNA reads TGTGCCAGCAGCTTAGCTGGGGTCGCTGGGGCCAACGTCCTGACTTTC.

The chain combines TRBV9 with TRBJ1-1; D not certain. CDR3 size: 14 residues. V gave up 0 bases and J gave up 3 bases, with 9 bases separating them. The germline V gene has CDR1 SGDLS and CDR2 YYNGEE. CDR3 region: CASSVGGGDTEAFF. CDR3 nucleotides: TGTGCCAGCAGCGTAGGTGGTGGGGACACTGAAGCTTTCTTT.